The subject of this entry is one T cell receptor (beta chain). The antigen is unknown. This CDR3 has 15 residues. J was trimmed by 7 bases and V by 2 bases; bases with no gene match: 7. Germline V gene lookup returns CDR1 SGHTA and CDR2 FQGNSA. This sample is drawn from a study of glioma-infiltrating T cells. For the study at large: Sequencing aimed for about 4- to 10-fold coverage of about a million peripheral T cells. Study-level results: Signature shared blood CDR3 motifs were enriched in low-divergence and depleted in high-divergence patients. Above-expected tissue-blood divergence occurred in all gliomas, most in low-grade ones.

Using RNA template, CDR3s of TCR alpha and beta were amplified with iRepertoire arm-PCR. One-step reverse transcription and amplification started from around 100-400 ng of tissue mRNA or PBMC total RNA. TCRdb recomputed calls from the multiplex PCR reads with MiXCR, one row per CDR3 protein. The table shows around 390,000 distinct CDR3 sequences, with about 40% occurring only once. Sequencing used glioma tissue, nonneoplastic brain tissue, or PBMCs (not recorded which). The chain recombines TRBV7-2 with TRBJ2-3, with TRBD2 matching 9 bases. The source of this sequence is a human donor with low-grade glioma or glioblastoma, undergoing nonglioma brain surgery, or in good health (not recorded which). The CDR3 region is CASSLLAGSYYTQYF. The CDR3 DNA is TGTGCCAGCAGCTTACTAGCGGGATCTTACTATACGCAGTATTTT.